Here is one TCR beta chain with its context. Its target is unknown. TCRdb re-derived calls from the RACE reads in MiXCR, one entry per CDR3 protein. The profile shows more than 250,000 distinct CDR3 sequences, approximately 8.6% of them singletons. The length of the CDR3 is 17 residues. V shed 2 bases, J shed 3 bases, and the junction held 5 bases outside the gene matches. Germline CDR1 reads LGHDT; CDR2 reads YNNKEL (reference sequence). Specified time point: pre-sensitization, week 0. Treatment given: therapeutic diphenylcyclopropenone sensitization with weekly scalp DPC. The study drew its donors from alopecia patients who were 18 to 70 years old and suitable for DPC. This sample was taken from a study of human T cells and chemical hapten exposure. The wider study: A patient group, mainly female, showed alopecia areata, totalis or universalis. Study-wide points: The study found that DPC sensitization did not change TCRs above 1 in 1000 frequency.

The chain carries TRBV3-1 and TRBJ2-3; 13 bases map to TRBD2. The clonotype was recovered from a woman between 35 and 50 years old with alopecia areata. Some clones in this sample may be carry-over from other donors' samples. Material: whole blood, obtained in connection with sensitization to the hapten diphenylcyclopropenone (DPC). The CDR3 sequence: CASSQRTSGRGTDTQYF. The CDR3 bases are TGTGCCAGCAGCCAAAGGACTAGCGGGAGAGGTACAGATACGCAGTATTTT.